The clone carrying this T cell receptor beta chain is labeled as medium-sized (0.01 to 0.1%). Its target is unknown. This entry is derived from a study of T cell repertoires in cytomegalovirus infection. Study in general: Both CMV infection and a matching HLA type were indicated by public TCR beta signatures. Study results and limitations: What dominated the ex vivo response were HLA-C-restricted CMV-specific TCR beta clonotypes. Public TCR beta family frequency separated CMV-and-HLA carriers, including in an independent cohort.

The V segment lost 4 bases and the J segment 9 bases; nucleotides outside the gene matches: 16. CDR3 size: 16 residues. Germline V lookup: CDR1 SGDLS, CDR2 YYNGEE. TCRdb reprocessed the reads via MiXCR and lists one record per CDR3 protein. The data hold 6,500 to 9,000 distinct CDR3 sequences, with about 53% observed a single time. The rearrangement links TRBV9 to TRBJ2-1, with 7 bases fitting TRBD1. Specimen: PBMCs, sequenced either directly or after in vitro stimulation (not recorded which). This sequence originates from a human donor in good health (CMV status not recorded). Some clones in this sample may be carry-over from other donors' samples. The CDR3 is CASSKHQGVYEGEQFF. The DNA of the CDR3 is TGTGCCAGCAGCAAACATCAGGGGGTCTATGAGGGTGAGCAGTTCTTC.